Reported below is one T cell receptor beta chain. The antigen this receptor binds is unknown. No much larger clone is present one base from it, and per-base qualities are unavailable. TCRdb shows the sequencer as Illumina NovaSeq 6000. Using 5'RACE with constant-segment primers, TCRalpha and TCRbeta cDNA libraries were constructed, with sample barcodes and unique molecular identifiers added in the process. Trizol reagent was used to extract RNA from every sample. The libraries were amplified in two PCR steps, and the second step added a second sample barcode and Illumina TruSeq adapters. The libraries were sequenced on an Illumina NovaSeq using 2 x 150 bp paired-end reads. Per the original workflow: The reads were demultiplexed and collapsed into UMI-guided consensus sequences using migec v1.2.7. Using mixcr v2.1.11, UMI consensuses were aligned to TRA and TRB V and J templates and then assembled into clonotypes. A clonotype was counted as expanded or contracted only if both edgeR and NoisET called the change significant, with noise models trained on biological replicates. For edgeR calls, a false discovery rate-adjusted p below 0.01 and a log2 fold-change threshold of 1 were applied. As an exploratory analysis of dynamics, max-normalized trajectories of the 1000 most abundant clonotypes were examined with PCA combined with hierarchical clustering. The CD4 or CD8 phenotype of responding clones was assigned using the separately sequenced CD4+ and CD8+ repertoires. Using fastp at Q25 and MiXCR, TCRdb reprocessed the public reads and kept productive beta chains. Entries that share a CDR3 protein sequence are merged under the most common genes and DNA. V and J calls and clone size were set by TCRdb, not the authors. The sample yields some 280,000 distinct CDR3 sequences; about 17% were counted once. Of the sample, approximately 23% falls within the top ten clones.

This sample is part of a study of T-cell memory formation after mild COVID-19 (dated by TCRdb to the early 2020s). Looking at the study overall: TCR sequence clusters from the two donors were found to be largely donor specific. Longitudinal TCRalpha and TCRbeta repertoire sequencing tracked T-cell clones expanding and contracting after mild COVID-19 in two donors. The cohort was made up of two young adult volunteers, one female and one male, who were previously healthy.

PBMCs were isolated by Ficoll-Paque density gradient centrifugation. What the authors observed across the whole study: Contracting CD4+ clones appeared mostly in the CM and EM memory subsets, whereas CD8+ clones were enriched in EMRA. Clones contracting from day 15 to 85 had balanced CD4/CD8 phenotypes, while a second wave expanding from day 15 to 37 was biased towards CD4+. The study included only two mild cases, and larger cohorts that include severe cases with pre-infection samples were judged to be necessary. SARS-CoV-2 specificity of the second-wave clones peaking on day 37 was not confirmed. Some responding clones were found in pre-infection memory, which suggests that pre-existing cross-reactive memory T cells took part in the SARS-CoV-2 response.

Sequencing used PBMCs or a T cell subset sorted from them (not recorded which). This sequence was found in a man aged 18-30 years who had mild COVID-19 (a few samples of this study predate the infection). The sample titles of this study are shuffled in the database, so cell type and time point are left out; the donor was told from shared clones.

This receptor carries the CDR3 CASSQGLAVISYEQYF. The nucleotides read TGTGCCAGCAGCCAGGGACTAGCGGTGATCTCCTACGAGCAGTACTTC. The chain was built from TRBV6-2 or TRBV6-3 and TRBJ2-7, and 11 junction bases match TRBD2. Relative to germline, V is missing 6 bases and J is missing 0 bases, with 7 bases of the junction outside any gene match. Taken from cysteine to phenylalanine, the CDR3 has 16 residues. Left in the record is the CDR3 DNA by itself, 48 bases read in frame from the first base. The germline V gene sets CDR1 to MNHEY and CDR2 to SVGEGT.